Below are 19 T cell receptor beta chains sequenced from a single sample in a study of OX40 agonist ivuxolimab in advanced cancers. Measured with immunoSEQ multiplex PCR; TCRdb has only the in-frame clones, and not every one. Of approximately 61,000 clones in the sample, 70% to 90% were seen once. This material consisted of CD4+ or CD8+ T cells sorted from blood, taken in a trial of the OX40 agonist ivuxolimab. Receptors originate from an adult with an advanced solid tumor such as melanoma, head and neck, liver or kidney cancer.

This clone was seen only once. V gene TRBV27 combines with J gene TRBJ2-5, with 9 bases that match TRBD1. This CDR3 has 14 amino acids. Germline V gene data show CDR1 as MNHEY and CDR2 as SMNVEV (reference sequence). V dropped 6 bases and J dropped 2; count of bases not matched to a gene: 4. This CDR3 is CASRDRGIQETQYF. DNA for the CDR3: TGTGCCAGCAGGGACAGGGGAATTCAAGAGACCCAGTACTTC.

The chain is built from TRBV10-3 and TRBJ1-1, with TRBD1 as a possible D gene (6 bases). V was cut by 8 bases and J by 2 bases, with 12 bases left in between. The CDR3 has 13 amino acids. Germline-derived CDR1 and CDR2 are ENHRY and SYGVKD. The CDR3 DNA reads TGTGCCATCGAGGGGGGACGTAACACTGAAGCTTTCTTT. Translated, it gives CAIEGGRNTEAFF.

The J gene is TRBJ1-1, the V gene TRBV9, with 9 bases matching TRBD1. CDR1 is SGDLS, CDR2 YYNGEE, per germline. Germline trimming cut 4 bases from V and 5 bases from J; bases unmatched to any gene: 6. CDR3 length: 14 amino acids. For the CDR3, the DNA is TGTGCCAGCAGCTTAAGACAGGGGGATACTGAAGCTTTCTTT. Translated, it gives CASSLRQGDTEAFF.

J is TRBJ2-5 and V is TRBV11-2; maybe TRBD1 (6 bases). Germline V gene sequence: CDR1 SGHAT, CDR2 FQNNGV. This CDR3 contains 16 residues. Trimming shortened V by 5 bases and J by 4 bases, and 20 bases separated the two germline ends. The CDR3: CASSLQQGMVGETQYF. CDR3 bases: TGTGCCAGCAGCCTGCAACAGGGAATGGTAGGAGAGACCCAGTACTTC.

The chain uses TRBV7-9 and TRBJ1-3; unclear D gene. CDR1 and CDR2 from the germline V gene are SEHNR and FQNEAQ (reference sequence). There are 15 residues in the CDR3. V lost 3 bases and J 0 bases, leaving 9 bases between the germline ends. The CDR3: CASSFAGISGNTIYF. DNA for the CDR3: TGTGCCAGCAGCTTTGCCGGGATCTCTGGAAACACCATATATTTT.

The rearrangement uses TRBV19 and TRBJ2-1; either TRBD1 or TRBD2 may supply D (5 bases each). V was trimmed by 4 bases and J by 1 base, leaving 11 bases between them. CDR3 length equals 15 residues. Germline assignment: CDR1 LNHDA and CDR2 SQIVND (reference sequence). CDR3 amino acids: CASSRDLWSYNEQFF. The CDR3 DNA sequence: TGTGCCAGTAGTAGGGACCTTTGGTCCTACAATGAGCAGTTCTTC.

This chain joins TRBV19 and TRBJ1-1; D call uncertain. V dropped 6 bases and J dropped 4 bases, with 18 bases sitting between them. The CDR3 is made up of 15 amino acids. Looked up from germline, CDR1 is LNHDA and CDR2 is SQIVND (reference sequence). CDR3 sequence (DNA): TGTGCCAGTAGAACTACTTCCGGCAGAATCACTGAAGCTTTCTTT. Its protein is CASRTTSGRITEAFF.

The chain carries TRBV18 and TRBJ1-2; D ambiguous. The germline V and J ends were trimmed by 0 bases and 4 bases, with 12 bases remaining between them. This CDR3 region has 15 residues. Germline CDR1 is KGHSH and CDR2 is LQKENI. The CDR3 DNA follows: TGTGCCAGCTCACCACCGAACGGTGCTTTCTATGGCTACACCTTC. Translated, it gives CASSPPNGAFYGYTF.

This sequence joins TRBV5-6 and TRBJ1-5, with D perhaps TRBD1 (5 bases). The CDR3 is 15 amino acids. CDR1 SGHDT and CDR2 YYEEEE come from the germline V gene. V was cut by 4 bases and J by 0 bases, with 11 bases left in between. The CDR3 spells CASSRRDFSNQPQHF. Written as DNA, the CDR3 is TGTGCCAGCAGCCGCAGGGATTTTAGCAATCAGCCCCAGCATTTT.

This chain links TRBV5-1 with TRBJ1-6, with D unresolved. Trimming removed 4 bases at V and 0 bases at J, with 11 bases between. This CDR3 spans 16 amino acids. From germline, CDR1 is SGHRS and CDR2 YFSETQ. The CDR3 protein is CASSAAESSYNSPLHF. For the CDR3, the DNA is TGCGCCAGCAGCGCGGCCGAGAGCTCCTATAATTCACCCCTCCACTTT.

As DNA, the CDR3 is TGTGCCAGCACTGGGGGGACCTTCTCCTACGAGCAGTACTTC. It yields the protein CASTGGTFSYEQYF. The rearrangement uses TRBV2 and TRBJ2-7; D is possibly TRBD2 (6 bases). CDR3 length: 14 residues. CDR1 and CDR2 from the germline V gene are SNHLY and FYNNEI. With 7 bases removed from V and 0 bases from J, the gap between germline ends came to 13 bases.

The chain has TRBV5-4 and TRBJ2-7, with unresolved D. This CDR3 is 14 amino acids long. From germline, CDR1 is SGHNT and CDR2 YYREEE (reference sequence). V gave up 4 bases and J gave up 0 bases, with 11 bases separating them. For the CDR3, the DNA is TGTGCCAGCAGCATCTACAGAGACTCCTACGAGCAGTACTTC. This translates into CASSIYRDSYEQYF. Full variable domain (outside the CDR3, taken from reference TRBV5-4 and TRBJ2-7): ETGVTQSPTHLIKTRGQQVTLRCSSQSGHNTVSWYQQALGQGPQFIFQYYREEENGRGNFPPRFSGLQFPNYSSELNVNALELDDSALYLCASSIYRDSYEQYFGPGTRLTVT.

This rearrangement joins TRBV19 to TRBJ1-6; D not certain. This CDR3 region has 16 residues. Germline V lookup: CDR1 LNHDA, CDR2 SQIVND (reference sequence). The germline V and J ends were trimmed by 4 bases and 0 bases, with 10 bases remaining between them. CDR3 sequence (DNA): TGTGCCAGTAGTACCCAGTATTTCTCCTATAATTCACCCCTCCACTTT. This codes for CASSTQYFSYNSPLHF.

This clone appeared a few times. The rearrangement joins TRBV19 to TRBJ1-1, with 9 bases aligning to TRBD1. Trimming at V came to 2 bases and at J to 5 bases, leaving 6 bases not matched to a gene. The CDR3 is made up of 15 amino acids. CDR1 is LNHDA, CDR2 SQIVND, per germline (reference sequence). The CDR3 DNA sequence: TGTGCCAGTAGTATACGGGGGACAGGGTTTACTGAAGCTTTCTTT. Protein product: CASSIRGTGFTEAFF.

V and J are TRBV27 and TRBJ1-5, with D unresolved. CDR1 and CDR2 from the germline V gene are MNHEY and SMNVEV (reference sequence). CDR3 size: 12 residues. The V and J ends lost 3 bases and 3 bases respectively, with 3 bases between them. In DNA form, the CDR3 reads TGTGCCAGCAGTTTCCTCAATCAGCCCCAGCATTTT. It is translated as CASSFLNQPQHF.

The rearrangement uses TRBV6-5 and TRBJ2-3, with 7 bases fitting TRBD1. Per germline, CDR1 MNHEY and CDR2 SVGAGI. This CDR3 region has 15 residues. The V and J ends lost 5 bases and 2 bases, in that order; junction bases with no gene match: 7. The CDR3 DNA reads TGTGCCAGCAGTAGGGGGCGAATGGACACAGATACGCAGTATTTT. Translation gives CASSRGRMDTDTQYF.

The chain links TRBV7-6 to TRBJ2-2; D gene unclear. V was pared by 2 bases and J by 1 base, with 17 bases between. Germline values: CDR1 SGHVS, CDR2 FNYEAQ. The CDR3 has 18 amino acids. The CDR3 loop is CASSLRLVAVGNTGELFF. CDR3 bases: TGTGCCAGCAGCTTAAGATTAGTGGCTGTGGGGAACACCGGGGAGCTGTTTTTT.

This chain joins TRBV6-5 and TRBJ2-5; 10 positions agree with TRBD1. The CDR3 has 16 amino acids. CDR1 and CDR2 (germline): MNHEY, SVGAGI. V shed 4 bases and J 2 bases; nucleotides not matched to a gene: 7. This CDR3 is CASSFTGTGEQETQYF. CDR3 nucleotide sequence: TGTGCCAGCAGTTTCACCGGGACAGGGGAACAAGAGACCCAGTACTTC.

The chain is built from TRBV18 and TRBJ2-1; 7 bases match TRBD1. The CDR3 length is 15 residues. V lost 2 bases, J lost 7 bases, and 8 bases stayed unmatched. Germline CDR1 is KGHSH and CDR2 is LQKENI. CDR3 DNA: TGTGCCAGCTCACCAGGGACAGTTTCAAGGAATGAGCAGTTCTTC. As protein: CASSPGTVSRNEQFF.